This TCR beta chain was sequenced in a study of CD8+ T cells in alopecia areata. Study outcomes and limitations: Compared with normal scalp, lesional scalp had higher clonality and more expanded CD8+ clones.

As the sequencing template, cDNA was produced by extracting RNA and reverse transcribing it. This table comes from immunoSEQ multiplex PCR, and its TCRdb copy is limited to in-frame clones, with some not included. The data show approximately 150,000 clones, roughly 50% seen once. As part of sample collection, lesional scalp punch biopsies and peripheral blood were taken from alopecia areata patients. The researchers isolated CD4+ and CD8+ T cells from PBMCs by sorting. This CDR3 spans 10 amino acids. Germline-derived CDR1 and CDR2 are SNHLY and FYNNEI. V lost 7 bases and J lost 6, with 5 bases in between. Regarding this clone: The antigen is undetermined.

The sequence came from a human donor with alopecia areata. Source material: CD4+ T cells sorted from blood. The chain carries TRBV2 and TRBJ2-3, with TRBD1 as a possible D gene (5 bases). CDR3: CASTGDTQYF. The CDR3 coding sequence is TGTGCCAGCACAGGGGATACGCAGTATTTT.